A selection of T cell receptor beta chains follows, all from one sample in a study of OX40 agonist ivuxolimab in advanced cancers. Repertoires were generated with immunoSEQ multiplex PCR, while TCRdb's copy carries only in-frame clones and drops some. The data show around 80,000 clones, around 90% seen once. Sequenced material: CD4+ or CD8+ T cells sorted from blood, taken in a trial of the OX40 agonist ivuxolimab. The receptors come from an adult with an advanced solid tumor such as melanoma, head and neck, liver or kidney cancer. Each CDR3 is given with its conserved first and last residue. Each record gives: CDR3 DNA, CDR3 protein, clone size, D gene, J gene, V gene. The D gene is left open where the match is weak. A clone size is listed for some rows: how often the clone was seen (once, few, many), or a class if it is expanded.

TGTGCCAGTAGTATAGATGGTCAACAGTTTAGCAATCAGCCCCAGCATTTT	CASSIDGQQFSNQPQHF	NA	NA	TRBJ1-5	TRBV19
TGCGCCAGCAGCAACTCGGACAGGGTGTGGTATGGCTACACCTTC	CASSNSDRVWYGYTF	NA	TRBD1	TRBJ1-2	TRBV5-1
TGTGCCTGGAACAGGGTCGGCACCGGGGAGCTGTTTTTT	CAWNRVGTGELFF	NA	NA	TRBJ2-2	TRBV30
TGTGCCAGCAGCCTCCGGGACAGGGCTAACAATGAGCAGTTCTTC	CASSLRDRANNEQFF	NA	TRBD1	TRBJ2-1	TRBV7-6
TGTGCCAGCAGCTTAGGGGGCCTCGGCGAGCAGTACTTC	CASSLGGLGEQYF	NA	NA	TRBJ2-7	TRBV7-9
TGTGCCAGCAGTTTGGGCCTAGCGGGAGGGGGGGAGACCCAGTACTTC	CASSLGLAGGGETQYF	NA	TRBD2	TRBJ2-5	TRBV27
TGCAGCGTCGGAAGGCAGCTTGCTACTGAAGCTTTCTTT	CSVGRQLATEAFF	NA	NA	TRBJ1-1	TRBV29-1
TGTGCCAGCAGCGTAGGACTAGCGGGGTACGAGCAGTACTTC	CASSVGLAGYEQYF	once	TRBD2	TRBJ2-7	TRBV9
TGTGCCAGCAGTGAATCCCACGAGCAGTACTTC	CASSESHEQYF	few	NA	TRBJ2-7	TRBV2
TGTGCCAGCAGCCCAGGCGCCCTTCGCACAGATACGCAGTATTTT	CASSPGALRTDTQYF	NA	NA	TRBJ2-3	TRBV14
TGTGCCAGCAGCAAGTATGGGACTAGCGGGAGCTACAATGAGCAGTTCTTC	CASSKYGTSGSYNEQFF	NA	TRBD2	TRBJ2-1	TRBV9
TGTGCCGACAACCCCCCTTTTACAGATACGCAGTATTTT	CADNPPFTDTQYF	few	NA	TRBJ2-3	TRBV2
TGTGCCAGTAGTGACCAGGGTGCTGGGGCCAACGTCCTGACTTTC	CASSDQGAGANVLTF	NA	NA	TRBJ2-6	TRBV19
TGTGCCAGCAGCCCCATAAGTTTTAGCGCTTTCTTT	CASSPISFSAFF	NA	NA	TRBJ1-1	TRBV7-8
TGTGCCAGCAGCCCGGGACTAGCGGGATATAGCACAGATACGCAGTATTTT	CASSPGLAGYSTDTQYF	NA	TRBD2	TRBJ2-3	TRBV7-9
TGTGCCAGCAGCAAATCCAGACTAGCGGGTTCCTACGAGCAGTACTTC	CASSKSRLAGSYEQYF	NA	TRBD2	TRBJ2-7	TRBV7-2
TGTGCCAGCAGTCGACGGAGTGGGGCTTGGAATGAGCAGTTCTTC	CASSRRSGAWNEQFF	NA	NA	TRBJ2-1	TRBV7-2
TGTGCCAGCAGTGCATCAGGGTCGGAAGGCTACACCTTC	CASSASGSEGYTF	NA	NA	TRBJ1-2	TRBV6-1
TGTGCCAGCAGCTTAGTTGCAGGGTCCTATGGCTACACCTTC	CASSLVAGSYGYTF	once	NA	TRBJ1-2	TRBV7-8
TGTGCCTGGAGTGTACGTGGGGCTGAAGCTTTCTTT	CAWSVRGAEAFF	few	NA	TRBJ1-1	TRBV30
TGTGCCAGCAGCTTGGCGGGGCAGGCCTACGAGCAGTACTTC	CASSLAGQAYEQYF	NA	NA	TRBJ2-7	TRBV5-6
TGTGCCAGCAGACTGGATGATTGGACCGGGGAGCTGTTTTTT	CASRLDDWTGELFF	NA	NA	TRBJ2-2	TRBV6-6
TGCAGCGTTGAAGACAGGAAGGCCCCTGGGGCCAACGTCCTGACTTTC	CSVEDRKAPGANVLTF	NA	NA	TRBJ2-6	TRBV29-1
TGTGCCAGCAGCAGTACCCAGGGGGCTCACTATGGCTACACCTTC	CASSSTQGAHYGYTF	NA	TRBD1	TRBJ1-2	TRBV14
TGTGCCTCCGCAACATGGGGGAGGGCCTGGGATACGCAGTATTTT	CASATWGRAWDTQYF	NA	TRBD2	TRBJ2-3	TRBV14
TGTGCCAGCAGCTTAGTTGACGTTACTCGGGATACGCAGTATTTT	CASSLVDVTRDTQYF	NA	NA	TRBJ2-3	TRBV7-2
TGTGCCAGCACCACAGGACTATCGAGGTATAATGAGCAGTTCTTC	CASTTGLSRYNEQFF	NA	NA	TRBJ2-1	TRBV5-6
TGTGCCAGCAGCTATATGGGGAGGACAGATACGCAGTATTTT	CASSYMGRTDTQYF	NA	NA	TRBJ2-3	TRBV9
TGTGCCACCGGACACGGGGGAACCATCGGAAACACCATATATTTT	CATGHGGTIGNTIYF	NA	NA	TRBJ1-3	TRBV15
TGTGCCAGCAGCTTAGGGGGGACATCCCAAACCTTC	CASSLGGTSQTF	NA	NA	TRBJ1-2	TRBV7-6
TGCGCCAGCAGCCAAGATCTAGAGCGGGAGGTCGTTTACAATGAGCAGTTCTTC	CASSQDLEREVVYNEQFF	NA	TRBD2	TRBJ2-1	TRBV4-3
TGTGCCAGCAGCTCGGGATACACCGTATACAATGAGCAGTTCTTC	CASSSGYTVYNEQFF	few	NA	TRBJ2-1	TRBV5-6
TGTGCCAGCAGCCCACACGCGAGAGGCACTGAAGCTTTCTTT	CASSPHARGTEAFF	NA	NA	TRBJ1-1	TRBV9
TGTGCCAGCAGCTTTGGGGGTCACACAGATACGCAGTATTTT	CASSFGGHTDTQYF	NA	NA	TRBJ2-3	TRBV7-2
TGTGCCTGGAGTGTAGTCCGTTACGGAGATACGCAGTATTTT	CAWSVVRYGDTQYF	NA	NA	TRBJ2-3	TRBV30
TGTGCCAGCAGCTTCCTAGACAGGGGGAATGAGCAGTACTTC	CASSFLDRGNEQYF	NA	TRBD1	TRBJ2-7	TRBV7-8
TGTGCCAGCAGCATAACAGGGGCGAGACCCAATCAGCCCCAGCATTTT	CASSITGARPNQPQHF	NA	TRBD1	TRBJ1-5	TRBV28
TGTGCCAGCAGCTTAGTGAAGGAGTCAGGGCCCCAGCATTTT	CASSLVKESGPQHF	NA	NA	TRBJ1-5	TRBV7-2
TGTGCCAGTAGTATATTGGGGGCAGACTATGGCTACACCTTC	CASSILGADYGYTF	once	NA	TRBJ1-2	TRBV19
TGCGCCAGCAGCTTAGGGACAGGAAGGCGGGTTGAGCAGTTCTTC	CASSLGTGRRVEQFF	NA	TRBD1	TRBJ2-1	TRBV5-1
TGTGCCTGGAGTCTGGGCGGGGCAACTAATGAAAAACTGTTTTTT	CAWSLGGATNEKLFF	NA	NA	TRBJ1-4	TRBV30
TGTGCCAGCACTACAACGGGTGCAACTAATGAAAAACTGTTTTTT	CASTTTGATNEKLFF	NA	NA	TRBJ1-4	TRBV28
TGTGCCAGCAGCTTACCTCCACCAGATACGCAGTATTTT	CASSLPPPDTQYF	NA	NA	TRBJ2-3	TRBV7-2
TGTGCCAGCAGCTCCGACGGGGCTCAGCCCCAGCATTTT	CASSSDGAQPQHF	NA	NA	TRBJ1-5	TRBV7-2
TGTGCCAGCAGATTACAGGGTTTTGGCTACACCTTC	CASRLQGFGYTF	few	NA	TRBJ1-2	TRBV6-5
TGTGCCAGCGGGGGGAATTACGAGCAGTACTTC	CASGGNYEQYF	NA	NA	TRBJ2-7	TRBV28
TGTGCCAGCAGCCAAGGACTAGCGGGAGGTGTTGAGCAGTTCTTC	CASSQGLAGGVEQFF	NA	TRBD2	TRBJ2-1	TRBV4-2
TGTGCCAGCACAAAGGGTAGGGGACAGGTTGAAGCTTTCTTT	CASTKGRGQVEAFF	NA	TRBD1	TRBJ1-1	TRBV7-9
TGTGCCAGCAGCTTACAGGGGAGGAGGGCCTACGAGCAGTACTTC	CASSLQGRRAYEQYF	NA	NA	TRBJ2-7	TRBV7-8
TGTGCCAGCAGGGGGATGGATTTCATCCCAGATACGCAGTATTTT	CASRGMDFIPDTQYF	NA	NA	TRBJ2-3	TRBV6-1
TGTGCCTGGAGAAAGGCAGGCTTATCAAACGAGCAGTACTTC	CAWRKAGLSNEQYF	NA	NA	TRBJ2-7	TRBV30
TGTGCCAGCAGCCCGGGAGGGGGGCGAGGTACTGAAGCTTTCTTT	CASSPGGGRGTEAFF	NA	NA	TRBJ1-1	TRBV11-3
TGCAGCGTTGAAGTTGGGGGACAGGGTCGTGGCTACACCTTC	CSVEVGGQGRGYTF	NA	TRBD1	TRBJ1-2	TRBV29-1
TGTGCCAGCAGCTTTTTCGGGACTAAGCCCACAGATACGCAGTATTTT	CASSFFGTKPTDTQYF	once	TRBD2	TRBJ2-3	TRBV7-2
TGTGCCAGTAGTACCCTCCTTGGGGGGGGCGCCGGCAATCAGCCCCAGCATTTT	CASSTLLGGGAGNQPQHF	NA	NA	TRBJ1-5	TRBV19